This T cell receptor beta chain was recovered during a study of blood T cell repertoires in COVID-19. The overall study: Samples taken during acute and convalescent COVID-19 were collected in the United States, Italy and Spain. In each case, the material was cDNA or gDNA derived from T cells, B-cell-depleted T cells, or PBMCs.

Methods used by the authors: For nucleated cells, counts were estimated from reference gene primer amplification. Sequenced by immunoSEQ multiplex PCR; TCRdb stores in-frame clones only, minus some. Clonal size and the V and J genes are those of that table, whereas D and trimming came from the DNA. The table has around 250,000 clones, 86% seen once; the top ten hold about 3%. The CDR3 consists of 14 residues. With V trimmed by 3 bases and J by 4 bases, 4 bases remained unmatched. CDR1 is KGHSH, CDR2 LQKENI, per germline. What was sequenced was peripheral blood. The rearrangement uses TRBV18 and TRBJ1-2; TRBD1 matches at 8 bases. The sequence was obtained from a woman aged 25 to 39 with active or convalescent COVID-19. CDR3 protein: CASSPGTGSYGYTF. The CDR3 DNA reads as TGTGCCAGCTCACCCGGGACAGGCTCCTATGGCTACACCTTC.